This paragraph covers one TCR beta chain sequence. Per germline, CDR1 MDHEN and CDR2 SYDVKM. The CDR3 runs 16 residues. J lost 1 base, V lost 2 bases, and 5 bases had no gene match. The data are from a study of blood T cell repertoires in COVID-19. As handled by the study authors: Estimation of nucleated cell counts was performed using reference gene primer amplification. Clones were sequenced by immunoSEQ multiplex PCR, and TCRdb holds only the in-frame ones, with some missing. The V and J calls and clone size come from that table; D and trimming were worked out from the DNA. The table has over 150,000 clones, under 90% seen once.

Sequences were obtained from peripheral blood. This sequence was found in a woman over 75 with acute or convalescent COVID-19. The chain has TRBV28 and TRBJ2-7; TRBD2 matches 10 bases. CDR3 sequence reads: CASSLNPTSGSYEQYF. CDR3 in DNA: TGTGCCAGCAGTTTAAATCCGACTAGCGGGTCCTACGAGCAGTACTTC.